Listed below are T cell receptor beta chains from one sample, sequenced in a study of blood T cell repertoires in COVID-19. TCRdb keeps only in-frame clones here, not all; method: immunoSEQ multiplex PCR. This sample carries some 23,000 clones, 80% to 95% of them seen once, and the ten largest clones take under 20%. Sequencing was done on a sample of peripheral blood. The source is a human donor in a cohort sampled during active COVID-19. Each CDR3 is given with its conserved first and last residue.

cdr3_length	v_call	cdr3_aa
13	TRBV12-3/TRBV12-4	CASSYRGAYGYTF
15	TRBV3-1/TRBV3-2	CASSGRRGNTGELFF
16	TRBV5-4	CASSPGQGAEISPLHF
16	TRBV3-1/TRBV3-2	CASSQGFGGLVYEQYF
14	TRBV18	CASSPTAINEKLFF
15	TRBV10-3	CAITDTSGSTDTQYF
16	TRBV19	CASRQRTGQGEDGYTF
13	TRBV18	CASSAGRGNTIYF
11	TRBV19	CASRSLDTQYF
16	TRBV5-1	CASSRTGMTGYNEQFF
16	TRBV12-5	CASGLASGTGGNEQYF
14	TRBV4-1	CASSQGQGNEKLFF
14	TRBV5-1	CASSLEQGMTEAFF
13	TRBV7-2	CASSLEVGGPGYF
16	TRBV15	CATSGRDRGFVYGYTF
17	TRBV7-3	CASSLFPPPGGQETQYF
15	TRBV6-2/TRBV6-3	CASSLLAGVGETQYF
16	TRBV5-5	CASSWGQPATNEKLFF
15	TRBV19	CASLPPGVSGNTIYF
12	TRBV5-1	CASSGSGSPLHF
17	TRBV4-1	CASSQIPLLAGGETQYF
13	TRBV14	CASSQEGGYEQYF
14	TRBV7-8	CASSAGTSGDTQYF
17	TRBV6-6	CASSPRRTGAGNQPQHF
12	TRBV6-5	CASIAWDTEAFF